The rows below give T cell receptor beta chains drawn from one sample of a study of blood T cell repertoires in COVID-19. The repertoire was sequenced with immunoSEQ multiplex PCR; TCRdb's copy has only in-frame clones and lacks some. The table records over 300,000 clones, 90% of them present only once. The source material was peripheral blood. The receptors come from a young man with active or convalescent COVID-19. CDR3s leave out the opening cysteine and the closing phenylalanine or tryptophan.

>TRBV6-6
ASSRTGRVSIYGYT
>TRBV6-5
ASRRTSTTDTQY
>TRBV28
ASWALPQGGDEQF
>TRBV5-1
ASSPGGGNTEAF
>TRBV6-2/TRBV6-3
ASSYLYQGYEQY
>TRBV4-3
ASSQGWTEYGYT
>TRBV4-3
ASSQDKGRQALNNEQF
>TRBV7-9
ASSRGAGNQPQH
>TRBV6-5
ASLRTGGGGQPQH
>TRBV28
ASTSGGLGNEQF
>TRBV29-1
SGKTTSGQGQF
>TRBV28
ASSLPPGQTHSNQPQH
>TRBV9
ASSLLTGELF
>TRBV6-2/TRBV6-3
ASTPGGLADNEQF
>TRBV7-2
ASSYQGTSGINEQY
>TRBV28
ASSSWAEENQPQH
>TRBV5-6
ASNRGSGGSPLH
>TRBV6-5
ASSYGDRGRHGYT
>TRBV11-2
ASSPGTDTQY
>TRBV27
ASSLLLGQGNEQF
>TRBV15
ATSRDFGAYEQY
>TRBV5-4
ASSWGQGPTEAF
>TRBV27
ATSRAGGGNQPQH